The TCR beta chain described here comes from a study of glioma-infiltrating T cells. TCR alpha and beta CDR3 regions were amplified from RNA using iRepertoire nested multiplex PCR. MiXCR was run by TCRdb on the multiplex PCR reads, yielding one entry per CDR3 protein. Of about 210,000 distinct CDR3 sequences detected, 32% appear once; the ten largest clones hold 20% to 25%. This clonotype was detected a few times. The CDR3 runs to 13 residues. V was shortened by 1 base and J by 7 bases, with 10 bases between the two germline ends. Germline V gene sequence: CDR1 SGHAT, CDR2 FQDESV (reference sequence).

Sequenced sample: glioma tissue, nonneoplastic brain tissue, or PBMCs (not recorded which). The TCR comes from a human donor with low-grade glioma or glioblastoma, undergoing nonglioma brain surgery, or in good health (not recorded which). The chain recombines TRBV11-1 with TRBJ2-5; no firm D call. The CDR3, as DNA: TGTGCCAGCAGCTTAGAAGGGCGTGGGACCCAGTACTTC. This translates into CASSLEGRGTQYF.